This T cell receptor (beta chain) derives from a study of post-analysis software for immune sequencing data. Study as a whole: The study covered relapsing-remitting, secondary progressive and progressive-relapsing courses of multiple sclerosis. Findings and limits, study-wide: Normalized Chao1 diversity was significantly reduced in patients versus controls. Roughly five TRBV segments appeared more often in patients than in controls, and TRBV5-6, TRBV5-1 and TRBV20-1 were among these.

This CDR3 spans 14 amino acids. V was clipped by 4 bases and J by 0 bases, with 11 bases between them. Germline V lookup: CDR1 SGDLS, CDR2 YYNGEE. The authors incorporated unique molecular identifiers into the TCR beta cDNA libraries. T cells, roughly 0.95 to 10 million of them, yielded some 500,000 cDNA molecules. MiXCR, applied by TCRdb to the PCR reads, yields one record per CDR3 protein. The sample carries about 820,000 distinct CDR3 sequences, around 50% recorded once. Comments on this clonotype: Antigen: not known.

Sample: blood. The sequence derives from a girl between 5 and 17 years old with multiple sclerosis. The chain carries TRBV9 and TRBJ2-7; D might be TRBD2 (6 bases). The CDR3 DNA is TGTGCCAGCAGCCCCTGGGAGGTCTCCTACGAGCAGTACTTC. This sequence encodes CASSPWEVSYEQYF.